These 11 T cell receptor beta chains originate from one sample sequenced in a study of untreated major depressive disorder. TCRdb's copy holds only in-frame clones and misses some; the assay was immunoSEQ multiplex PCR. The sample holds some 21,000 clones, 85% to 90% seen once. Sequenced material: CD4+ T cells from PBMCs. The receptors originated from a woman aged 35 to 49 in good health.

The genes are TRBV5-1 and TRBJ1-2; D not resolved. Per germline, CDR1 SGHRS and CDR2 YFSETQ. V was cut by 3 bases and J by 7 bases, with 16 bases left in between. The CDR3 has 14 amino acids. CDR3 sequence reads: CASSSIDGGRGYTF. The CDR3 DNA reads TGCGCCAGCAGCTCTATAGACGGAGGACGTGGCTACACCTTC. Using reference TRBV5-1 and TRBJ1-2 for the parts outside the CDR3, the full variable domain is KAGVTQTPRYLIKTRGQQVTLSCSPISGHRSVSWYQQTPGQGLQFLFEYFSETQRNKGNFPGRFSGRQFSNSRSEMNVSTLELGDSALYLCASSSIDGGRGYTFGSGTRLTVV.

This chain uses TRBV23-1 with TRBJ1-5; 7 nucleotides line up with TRBD1. TRBV23-1 is identified as an open reading frame with a role that is uncertain. The CDR3 extends over 16 amino acids. The V gene end was trimmed by 1 base and the J gene end by 5 bases; junction bases not matched to a gene: 8. The CDR3 protein is CASSQLDRSYHQPQHF. The CDR3 nucleotides read TGCGCCAGCAGTCAATTGGACAGGAGTTACCATCAGCCCCAGCATTTT.

In DNA form, the CDR3 reads TGTGCCAGCAGCTTATCAGGGTGGGAGCAGTACTTC. Amino acid sequence: CASSLSGWEQYF. The gene calls are TRBV7-9 and TRBJ2-7, with TRBD1 as a possible D gene (5 bases). The CDR3 covers 12 residues. Germline CDR1 and CDR2: SEHNR and FQNEAQ (reference sequence). Trimming removed 2 bases from V and 7 bases from J, with 9 bases in between.

This sequence joins TRBV20-1 and TRBJ2-7, with 8 positions matching TRBD1. V gave up 6 bases and J gave up 7 bases; unmatched junction bases: 5. CDR1 is DFQATT and CDR2 is SNEGSKA in the germline V gene (reference sequence). CDR3 length: 11 amino acids. The CDR3: CSALDRVEQYF. In DNA, the CDR3 is TGCAGTGCCCTGGACAGGGTTGAGCAGTACTTC.

This chain uses TRBV28 with TRBJ1-4, with D possibly TRBD1 on 5 matching bases. CDR1 and CDR2 (germline): MDHEN, SYDVKM. The V end was cut by 8 bases, the J end by 7 bases, with 11 bases between. This CDR3 spans 12 amino acids. Here the CDR3 reads CASVGVREKLFF. In DNA form, the CDR3 reads TGTGCCAGCGTGGGGGTCCGTGAAAAACTGTTTTTT.

This chain joins TRBV9 and TRBJ1-5; no clear D. In germline, CDR1 is SGDLS, CDR2 YYNGEE. The V end was cut by 3 bases, the J end by 9 bases, with 7 bases between. The CDR3 loop spans 11 amino acids. This CDR3 is CASSDPGPQHF. The CDR3 DNA is TGTGCCAGCAGCGACCCAGGGCCCCAGCATTTT. Full variable domain (missing parts from reference TRBV9 and TRBJ1-5): DSGVTQTPKHLITATGQRVTLRCSPRSGDLSVYWYQQSLDQGLQFLIQYYNGEERAKGNILERFSAQQFPDLHSELNLSSLELGDSALYFCASSDPGPQHFGDGTRLSIL.

The chain links TRBV14 to TRBJ1-2, with a possible D match to TRBD1 (6 bases). The CDR3 length is 13 residues. Germline CDR1 reads SGHDN; CDR2 reads FVKESK. Between the trimmed V and J ends, which lost 3 bases and 4 bases, there was a span of 9 bases. CDR3 region: CASSHGQSYGYTF. The CDR3 DNA follows: TGTGCCAGCAGCCATGGACAGTCCTATGGCTACACCTTC.

This rearrangement joins TRBV7-2 to TRBJ2-2; no firm D call. CDR3 length: 12 amino acids. V lost 4 bases and J 3 bases, leaving 3 bases between the germline ends. Per the germline V gene, CDR1 is SGHTA and CDR2 is FQGNSA. DNA for the CDR3: TGTGCCAGCAGCTCCTACACCGGGGAGCTGTTTTTT. Its translation is CASSSYTGELFF. Complete variable domain (other parts from reference TRBV7-2 and TRBJ2-2): GAGVSQSPSNKVTEKGKDVELRCDPISGHTALYWYRQSLGQGLEFLIYFQGNSAPDKSGLPSDRFSAERTGGSVSTLTIQRTQQEDSAVYLCASSSYTGELFFGEGSRLTVL.

The rearrangement uses TRBV10-3 and TRBJ2-3, with D unresolved. The CDR3 covers 11 residues. CDR1 and CDR2 from the germline V gene are ENHRY and SYGVKD. V gave up 6 bases and J gave up 2 bases, with 3 bases separating them. Here the CDR3 DNA reads TGTGCCATCAGCCACACAGATACGCAGTATTTT. It is translated as CAISHTDTQYF.

The rearrangement uses TRBV14 and TRBJ1-1, with TRBD1 matching over 7 bases. The V gene's germline CDR1 is SGHDN and CDR2 FVKESK. The V segment lost 6 bases and the J segment 1 base; nucleotides outside the gene matches: 5. There are 14 residues in the CDR3. In DNA form, the CDR3 reads TGTGCCAGCAGTGCAGGGGGTAGGAACACTGAAGCTTTCTTT. As protein: CASSAGGRNTEAFF.

This clone was recorded a few times. The V and J genes are TRBV9 and TRBJ2-1; 8 nucleotides agree with TRBD2. CDR1 is SGDLS and CDR2 is YYNGEE in the germline V gene. The CDR3 is 16 amino acids. The V and J ends lost 3 bases and 1 base, in that order; junction bases with no gene match: 6. CDR3 coding DNA: TGTGCCAGCAGCGAAAGGACTAGCTTATCCTACAATGAGCAGTTCTTC. Its translation is CASSERTSLSYNEQFF.